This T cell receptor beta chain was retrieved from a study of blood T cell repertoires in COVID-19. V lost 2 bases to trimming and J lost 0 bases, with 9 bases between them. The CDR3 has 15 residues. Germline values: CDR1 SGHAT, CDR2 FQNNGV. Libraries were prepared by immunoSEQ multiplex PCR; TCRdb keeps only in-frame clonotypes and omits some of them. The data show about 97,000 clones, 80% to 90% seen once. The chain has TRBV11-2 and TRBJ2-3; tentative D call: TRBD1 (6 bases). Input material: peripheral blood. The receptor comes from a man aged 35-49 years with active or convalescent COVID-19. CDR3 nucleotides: TGTGCCAGCAGCTTACGACAGGCGAGCACAGATACGCAGTATTTT. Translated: CASSLRQASTDTQYF.